The 25 T cell receptor beta chains presented below share a single source sample, sequenced in a study of CD8+CD57+ T cells in acquired aplastic anemia. These receptors' targets are unknown. TCR beta VDJ and CDR3 profiling used genomic DNA as template. TCRdb recomputed calls from the reads with MiXCR, one row per CDR3 protein. The sample has roughly 17,000 distinct CDR3 sequences, over 35% seen once; the top ten hold roughly 85%. Study conclusions and caveats: The CD8+CD57+ cells of patients were less diverse than their total CD4+ and CD8+ pools.

Patients included in sequencing had previously demonstrated CD8+CD57+ cell expansion by flow cytometry. Sequenced material: CD8+CD57+ T cells sorted from PBMCs. The subset here: bead-enriched CD8+CD57+ effector memory T cells from SAA patients. The receptors originated from a human donor with aplastic anemia.

This clonotype was found many times. This rearrangement joins TRBV6-1 to TRBJ2-7; a possible D gene is TRBD2 (6 bases). Germline values: CDR1 MNHNS, CDR2 SASEGT. Trimming stripped 5 bases from V and 0 bases from J, with 14 bases between. The CDR3 totals 15 residues. CDR3 amino acids: CASSTLADTSYEQYF. DNA for the CDR3: TGTGCCAGCAGTACCTTAGCGGACACCTCCTACGAGCAGTACTTC.

This clonotype has ten or more counts. This chain uses TRBV7-9 with TRBJ1-1, with D possibly being TRBD1 (6 bases). Germline V gives CDR1 SEHNR, CDR2 FQNEAQ (reference sequence). This CDR3 is 14 amino acids long. Trimming stripped 3 bases from V and 2 bases from J, with 10 bases between. The CDR3 DNA reads TGTGCCAGCAGCTTCAGGACAGCCAACACTGAAGCTTTCTTT. Translated, it gives CASSFRTANTEAFF.

This clonotype was counted at least ten times. The V gene is TRBV20-1, the J gene TRBJ1-5; D possibly corresponds to TRBD1 (5 bases). The CDR3 is 15 residues long. The germline V gene encodes CDR1 DFQATT and CDR2 SNEGSKA (reference sequence). V dropped 0 bases and J dropped 6 bases, with 15 bases sitting between them. CDR3 sequence reads: CSARDEARAAQPQHF. The CDR3 nucleotides are TGCAGTGCTAGAGATGAAGCCAGGGCCGCTCAGCCCCAGCATTTT.

This clonotype has a handful of counts. The chain links TRBV24-1 to TRBJ2-5; D possibly uses TRBD1 or TRBD2 (5 bases each). Germline lookup yields CDR1 KGHDR and CDR2 SFDVKD. The V and J ends lost 2 bases and 5 bases respectively, with 11 bases between them. The CDR3 contains 14 residues. CDR3 sequence reads: CATSDSRDPETQYF. The DNA of the CDR3 is TGTGCCACCAGTGATTCCCGGGACCCGGAGACCCAGTACTTC.

Comments on this clonotype: One end of the junction is discordant with germline, which a read error may explain. The rearrangement uses TRBV19 and TRBJ1-1, with 10 nucleotides matching TRBD1. CDR3 length: 12 residues. The germline gives CDR1 LNHDA, CDR2 SQIVND (reference sequence). CDR3 in amino acids: CASYGTGASGIF. CDR3 bases: TGTGCCAGTTACGGGACAGGGGCATCAGGAATCTTT.

The V and J genes are TRBV14 and TRBJ1-2; D gene unclear. The V end lost 1 base, the J end lost 6 bases, and 3 bases lay between the germline ends. Germline assignment: CDR1 SGHDN and CDR2 FVKESK. This CDR3 region has 11 residues. CDR3 region: CASSQGDGYTF. In DNA, the CDR3 is TGTGCCAGCAGCCAAGGGGATGGCTACACCTTC.

This chain connects TRBV20-1 to TRBJ2-7, with 10 bases lining up with TRBD1. J was trimmed by 11 bases and V by 3 bases; bases with no gene match: 4. The germline V gene encodes CDR1 DFQATT and CDR2 SNEGSKA (reference sequence). This CDR3 has 11 amino acids. The CDR3 DNA reads as TGCAGTGCTAGGGAAGGGACAGGGGAGTACTTC. Its translation: CSAREGTGEYF.

This clonotype was recorded at least ten times. Its ends do not fully match the called genes, so a read error is possible. The rearrangement links TRBV10-2 to TRBJ2-7; D is ambiguous. This CDR3 spans 11 amino acids. Per the germline V gene, CDR1 is WSHSY and CDR2 is SAAADI. The CDR3 protein is CATSEAYEQYF. CDR3 bases: TGCGCCACCAGTGAGGCCTACGAGCAGTACTTC.

The chain uses TRBV2 and TRBJ2-5; no definite D call. The V end lost 1 base, the J end lost 3 bases, and 9 bases lay between the germline ends. The CDR3 consists of 14 residues. CDR1 and CDR2 from the germline V gene are SNHLY and FYNNEI. The CDR3 DNA is TGTGCCAGCAGTGAAGGTTGGGAAGAAGAGACCCAGTACTTC. This gives the protein CASSEGWEEETQYF. Full variable domain (missing parts from reference TRBV2 and TRBJ2-5): EPEVTQTPSHQVTQMGQEVILRCVPISNHLYFYWYRQILGQKVEFLVSFYNNEISEKSEIFDDQFSVERPDGSNFTLKIRSTKLEDSAMYFCASSEGWEEETQYFGPGTRLLVL.

The V and J genes are TRBV6-1 and TRBJ2-5; TRBD2 matches 7 bases. The J call is uncertain, as TRBJ2-7 better fits the DNA end. Germline CDR1 reads MNHNS; CDR2 reads SASEGT. The CDR3 loop spans 16 amino acids. The CDR3 nucleotides are TGTGCCAGCAGTGACTTGGGCGGGAGTACGGGGTACGAGCAGTACTTC. Translating it yields CASSDLGGSTGYEQYF.

This clonotype was seen a handful of times. The chain is built from TRBV2 and TRBJ2-7; 7 bases map to TRBD1. Trimming took 4 bases from V and 1 from J; bases not matched to a gene: 4. The germline CDR1 and CDR2 sequences are SNHLY and FYNNEI. CDR3 length equals 14 residues. The CDR3 DNA reads as TGTGCCAGCAGTGGCCAGGGGGTTTCCTACGAGCAGTACGTC. Protein product: CASSGQGVSYEQYV.

As to this clonotype: Possible read error: a much larger clone is one base away. The V call is TRBV15, the J call TRBJ2-3, with 9 bases matching TRBD1. CDR3 length equals 17 residues. Trimming cost V 3 bases and J 4 bases; bases outside gene matches: 11. Germline CDR1 is LNHNV and CDR2 is YYDKDF (reference sequence). The CDR3 spells CATSSSRSGQGSDTQYF. Here the CDR3 DNA reads TGTGCCACCAGCAGCTCCAGGTCGGGACAGGGCTCAGATACGCAGTATTTT.

The table lists this clonotype with a few counts. This rearrangement joins TRBV12-3 or TRBV12-4 to TRBJ1-2, with no clear D. Trimming removed 6 bases from V and 1 base from J, with 9 bases in between. CDR3 length equals 13 residues. The CDR3 protein is CASSPSNNYGYTF. As DNA, the CDR3 is TGTGCCAGCAGCCCTTCCAATAACTATGGCTACACCTTC.

This clonotype showed up just a few times. The rearrangement links TRBV5-6 to TRBJ2-7; 7 bases are shared with TRBD1. The CDR3 is made up of 15 amino acids. The germline gives CDR1 SGHDT, CDR2 YYEEEE. J lost 5 bases, V lost 3 bases, and 11 bases had no gene match. CDR3 in amino acids: CASSSYRGMVHEQYF. CDR3 in DNA: TGTGCCAGCAGCTCATACAGGGGAATGGTCCACGAGCAGTACTTC.

This clonotype showed up many times. The rearrangement links TRBV7-3 to TRBJ2-2; no clear D. The CDR3 is 11 residues long. V gave up 0 bases and J gave up 7 bases, with 0 bases separating them. CDR1 SGHTA and CDR2 FQGTGA come from the germline V gene. The CDR3 region is CASSLTGELFF. CDR3 DNA: TGTGCCAGCAGCTTAACCGGGGAGCTGTTTTTT.

This clonotype was recorded a few times. J is TRBJ2-1 and V is TRBV20-1, with D possibly matching TRBD2 (6 bases). Between the trimmed V and J ends, which lost 6 bases and 0 bases, there was a span of 18 bases. CDR3 length: 16 amino acids. The germline V gene encodes CDR1 DFQATT and CDR2 SNEGSKA (reference sequence). In nucleotides, the CDR3 is TGCAGTGCCCCAGTTATGGGGGGAGTCTCCTACAATGAGCAGTTCTTC. Its translation is CSAPVMGGVSYNEQFF.

This clonotype was seen a handful of times. The rearrangement uses TRBV9 and TRBJ2-5, with unresolved D. The CDR3 runs 13 residues. Germline CDR1 SGDLS, CDR2 YYNGEE. The V end was cut by 1 base, the J end by 2 bases, with 6 bases between. The CDR3 nucleotides are TGTGCCAGCAGCGTACAGCAGCAAGAGACCCAGTACTTC. Protein product: CASSVQQQETQYF.

This clonotype was seen ten or more times. This chain links TRBV5-6 with TRBJ1-5; tentative D call: TRBD1 (5 bases). Germline V CDR1 and CDR2: SGHDT, YYEEEE. The germline V and J ends were trimmed by 0 bases and 2 bases, with 12 bases remaining between them. The CDR3 length is 16 residues. In DNA, the CDR3 is TGTGCCAGCAGCTTGGAGGGTGACAGCGGCAATCAGCCCCAGCATTTT. Residues: CASSLEGDSGNQPQHF.

The chain joins TRBV6-4 to TRBJ2-3; 13 positions agree with TRBD2. J lost 4 bases, V lost 6 bases, and 4 bases had no gene match. The CDR3 length is 15 residues. Germline V gene sequence: CDR1 MRHNA, CDR2 SNTAGT. The CDR3 DNA is TGTGCCAGCAGCCCCGGGACTAGCGGGGCAGATACGCAGTATTTT. As protein: CASSPGTSGADTQYF.

This clonotype showed up many times. V gene TRBV5-1 combines with J gene TRBJ2-3, with unresolved D. Germline V lookup: CDR1 SGHRS, CDR2 YFSETQ. The CDR3 sequence is 11 residues long. V lost 5 bases and J 3 bases, leaving 4 bases between the germline ends. The CDR3 region has the DNA TGCGCCAGCAGTATGACAGATACGCAGTATTTT. Translation: CASSMTDTQYF.

Of note for this clonotype: The junction departs from germline at one end; a sequencing error may be responsible. This rearrangement joins TRBV7-7 to TRBJ2-5, with D perhaps matching TRBD2 (5 bases). CDR1 is SSHAT and CDR2 is FNYEAQ in the germline V gene (reference sequence). The CDR3 spans 16 residues. The CDR3 bases are TGTGCTAGCACCCCAAGAGAGGGTGGCTTTGGGGAGACCCAGTACTTC. It translates to CASTPREGGFGETQYF.

This clonotype was recorded many times. The V call is TRBV12-3 or TRBV12-4, the J call TRBJ1-1, with D perhaps matching TRBD1 (6 bases). There are 14 residues in the CDR3. Trimming took off 5 bases at V and 4 bases at J, with 14 bases between the two ends. The CDR3 here is CASSPSTGLTEAFF. In DNA form, the CDR3 reads TGTGCCAGCAGTCCTTCAACAGGGCTCACTGAAGCTTTCTTT.

This clonotype was seen ten or more times. A read error may be the cause here, since a much bigger clone is one base away. The V gene is TRBV2, the J gene TRBJ2-7; maybe TRBD2 (5 bases). Per the germline V gene, CDR1 is SNHLY and CDR2 is FYNNEI. CDR3 length equals 14 residues. The CDR3 DNA reads TGTGCCAGCAGGGGGTTCCAGGACTCCTACGGGCAGTACTTC. As protein: CASRGFQDSYGQYF.

This clonotype occurred many times. This rearrangement joins TRBV27 to TRBJ2-2; D ambiguous. Germline V CDR1 and CDR2: MNHEY, SMNVEV (reference sequence). Trimming shortened V by 5 bases and J by 4 bases, and 5 bases separated the two germline ends. This CDR3 has 12 amino acids. CDR3 residues: CASSDTTGELFF. The CDR3 nucleotides are TGTGCCAGCAGTGACACCACCGGGGAGCTGTTTTTT.

This sequence joins TRBV9 and TRBJ2-3; TRBD2 agrees at 16 bases. The CDR3 runs 17 residues. Unmatched junction bases numbered 3, after V lost 3 bases and J lost 2 bases. Germline V lookup: CDR1 SGDLS, CDR2 YYNGEE. CDR3 region: CASSGGTSGGDTDTQYF. CDR3 in DNA: TGTGCCAGCAGCGGCGGGACTAGCGGGGGGGACACAGATACGCAGTATTTT.